The 18 T cell receptor beta chains below come from one sample, sequenced in a study of cytomegalovirus exposure and HLA in healthy donors. 60 Vbeta and 13 Jbeta primers were used in PCR. The repertoire was sequenced with immunoSEQ multiplex PCR; TCRdb's copy has only in-frame clones and lacks some. The sample has about 210,000 clones, and its top ten clones hold approximately 1%. Sample: PBMCs. Receptors were obtained from a woman aged 25-40 years in good health and CMV-seropositive.

The chain employs TRBV7-6 and TRBJ2-1; unclear D gene. Germline V gene data show CDR1 as SGHVS and CDR2 as FNYEAQ. This CDR3 spans 15 amino acids. Trimming left V 1 base short and J 0 bases short, with 7 bases between. The CDR3 DNA reads as TGTGCCAGCAGCTTAGGTAGCCCCTCCTACAATGAGCAGTTCTTC. Translating it yields CASSLGSPSYNEQFF.

J is TRBJ2-1 and V is TRBV5-1; 11 bases align to TRBD2. This CDR3 is 16 amino acids long. In germline, CDR1 is SGHRS, CDR2 YFSETQ. J was trimmed by 4 bases and V by 4 bases; bases with no gene match: 7. CDR3 in DNA: TGCGCCAGCAGCCTTCTAGCGGGAGGCCTATACAATGAGCAGTTCTTC. Translating gives CASSLLAGGLYNEQFF.

The chain has TRBV27 and TRBJ1-5, with D tentatively TRBD1 (6 bases). Per the germline V gene, CDR1 is MNHEY and CDR2 is SMNVEV (reference sequence). This CDR3 is built from 16 residues. Trimming left V 2 bases short and J 5 bases short, with 16 bases between. CDR3 DNA sequence: TGTGCCAGCAGTTTACCCCGACAGGTGGCGGATCAGCCCCAGCATTTT. Protein product: CASSLPRQVADQPQHF.

The J gene is TRBJ2-7, the V gene TRBV13, with TRBD1 matching over 8 bases. This CDR3 is built from 14 residues. Germline CDR1 and CDR2: PRHDT and FYEKMQ (reference sequence). J was trimmed by 3 bases and V by 1 base; bases with no gene match: 2. CDR3 sequence reads: CASSLEQGVYEQYF. In DNA form, the CDR3 reads TGTGCCAGCAGCTTAGAACAGGGGGTCTACGAGCAGTACTTC. The full variable domain, rest sourced from reference TRBV13 and TRBJ2-7, is AAGVIQSPRHLIKEKRETATLKCYPIPRHDTVYWYQQGPGQDPQFLISFYEKMQSDKGSIPDRFSAQQFSDYHSELNMSSLELGDSALYFCASSLEQGVYEQYFGPGTRLTVT.

A note on this clone: A read error may account for a junction end that differs from germline. The gene calls are TRBV10-1 and TRBJ2-7, with TRBD2 as a possible D gene (6 bases). CDR1 and CDR2 from the germline V gene are WNHNN and SYGVQD (reference sequence). The CDR3 consists of 15 residues. The CDR3, as DNA: TGCGCCTGCAGTGAGAATCCGGGGGACGCCTACGAGCAGTACTTC. Encoded protein: CACSENPGDAYEQYF.

This chain joins TRBV10-2 and TRBJ2-3, with D tentatively TRBD1 (5 bases). This CDR3 comprises 13 residues. Germline lookup yields CDR1 WSHSY and CDR2 SAAADI. Trimming shortened V by 2 bases and J by 7 bases, and 10 bases separated the two germline ends. Here the CDR3 DNA reads TGCGCCAGCAGTGAGCAGGGCTGGAATACGCAGTATTTT. This sequence encodes CASSEQGWNTQYF.

The V and J genes are TRBV18 and TRBJ1-3; no reliable D call. The CDR3 has 15 amino acids. Trimming cost V 6 bases and J 4 bases, with 16 bases left between them. CDR1 is KGHSH, CDR2 LQKENI, per germline. For the CDR3, the DNA is TGTGCCAGCTCCCCCGACCTGACAAGCGGAAACACCATATATTTT. As protein: CASSPDLTSGNTIYF.

V and J are TRBV4-1 and TRBJ2-2, with 7 positions matching TRBD1. With V trimmed by 3 bases and J by 3 bases, 7 bases remained unmatched. Per germline, CDR1 MGHRA and CDR2 YSYEKL. The CDR3 covers 16 residues. CDR3 loop: CASSHPTGRDTGELFF. The CDR3 DNA is TGCGCCAGCAGCCATCCGACAGGGCGGGACACCGGGGAGCTGTTTTTT.

The chain is built from TRBV6-5 and TRBJ2-3; D may be TRBD1 (7 bases). The length of the CDR3 is 15 residues. Trimming cost V 4 bases and J 7 bases, with 18 bases left between them. Germline lookup yields CDR1 MNHEY and CDR2 SVGAGI. CDR3 nucleotides: TGTGCCAGCAGTTTCAGGGGGGACGAGGTCAATACGCAGTATTTT. This encodes CASSFRGDEVNTQYF.

In nucleotides, the CDR3 is TGTGCCAGCAGTCTTGGACTAGCGGGAGGGCCGTTTTACGAGCAGTACTTC. Protein sequence: CASSLGLAGGPFYEQYF. This chain joins TRBV5-4 and TRBJ2-7, with TRBD2 matching over 15 bases. Unmatched junction bases numbered 10, after V lost 5 bases and J lost 4 bases. CDR1 and CDR2 from the germline V gene are SGHNT and YYREEE (reference sequence). The CDR3 is 17 amino acids. Full variable domain (rest looked up from reference TRBV5-4 and TRBJ2-7): ETGVTQSPTHLIKTRGQQVTLRCSSQSGHNTVSWYQQALGQGPQFIFQYYREEENGRGNFPPRFSGLQFPNYSSELNVNALELDDSALYLCASSLGLAGGPFYEQYFGPGTRLTVT.

This chain uses TRBV10-3 with TRBJ1-5; D is perhaps TRBD1 (5 bases). The CDR3 spans 17 residues. Germline values: CDR1 ENHRY, CDR2 SYGVKD. V gave up 0 bases and J gave up 3 bases, with 15 bases separating them. In DNA form, the CDR3 reads TGTGCCATCAGTGAGTCGACTCAGGGAAGCTTCAATCAGCCCCAGCATTTT. Protein product: CAISESTQGSFNQPQHF.

CDR3 in DNA: TGTGCCAGCAGCCCGGAGACAGGGGGGTCCTACGAGCAGTACTTC. This gives the protein CASSPETGGSYEQYF. The rearrangement joins TRBV6-5 to TRBJ2-7, with TRBD1 matching 9 bases. Germline CDR1 is MNHEY and CDR2 is SVGAGI. The CDR3 has 15 amino acids. Losses at the gene ends were 6 bases for V and 1 base for J; bases not matched to a gene: 7.

This chain connects TRBV7-2 to TRBJ1-6; D may be TRBD1 (5 bases). V was pared by 3 bases and J by 10 bases, with 10 bases between. The CDR3 runs 13 residues. Germline CDR1 SGHTA, CDR2 FQGNSA. CDR3 sequence reads: CASSFRRASPLHF. The CDR3 DNA reads as TGTGCCAGCAGCTTTCGCAGGGCCTCACCCCTCCACTTT.

The chain is built from TRBV18 and TRBJ2-2; 7 bases are shared with TRBD1. J gave up 3 bases and V 2 bases, and 3 bases lay outside the gene matches. CDR1 KGHSH and CDR2 LQKENI come from the germline V gene. There are 15 residues in the CDR3. CDR3 sequence (DNA): TGTGCCAGCTCACCAGGGACAGTGGACACCGGGGAGCTGTTTTTT. It yields the protein CASSPGTVDTGELFF.

The V gene is TRBV30, the J gene TRBJ2-3; 10 bases are shared with TRBD1. V lost 2 bases, J lost 4 bases, and 6 bases stayed unmatched. The CDR3 loop spans 15 amino acids. Germline CDR1 and CDR2: GTSNPN and SVGIG (reference sequence). The CDR3 DNA sequence: TGTGCCTGGAGTTACGGGACAGGGGTGGCAGATACGCAGTATTTT. This translates into CAWSYGTGVADTQYF.

The rearrangement uses TRBV5-1 and TRBJ2-1, with TRBD1 identical over 8 bases. Germline V gives CDR1 SGHRS, CDR2 YFSETQ. V dropped 2 bases and J dropped 6; count of bases not matched to a gene: 4. There are 14 residues in the CDR3. Here the CDR3 DNA reads TGCGCCAGCAGCTTTGTGACAGGGGTCAATGAGCAGTTCTTC. It codes for CASSFVTGVNEQFF.

The J gene is TRBJ2-5, the V gene TRBV5-1, with D possibly matching TRBD2 (6 bases). Per the germline V gene, CDR1 is SGHRS and CDR2 is YFSETQ. Trimming shortened V by 0 bases and J by 4 bases, and 10 bases separated the two germline ends. This CDR3 is 14 amino acids long. The CDR3 is CASSLAGEAETQYF. In DNA form, the CDR3 reads TGCGCCAGCAGCTTGGCCGGGGAGGCAGAGACCCAGTACTTC.

This chain links TRBV30 with TRBJ1-2; weak D call: TRBD1 (5 bases). Germline loops: CDR1 GTSNPN, CDR2 SVGIG (reference sequence). This CDR3 is built from 12 residues. V shed 5 bases and J shed 8 bases, with 15 bases lying between them. CDR3 sequence: CAWASGLWGYTF. The CDR3 DNA sequence: TGTGCCTGGGCCTCAGGGCTGTGGGGCTACACCTTC.